This TCR beta chain was recovered during a study of response to subunit inactivated influenza vaccine. TCRdb passed the RT-PCR reads through MiXCR, listing each CDR3 protein once. The table includes hundreds of thousands of distinct CDR3 sequences, 25% detected once. This clonotype came up a few times. The antigen is unknown. The study's findings and limits: Each seasonal influenza vaccination recruits few new T cells, the authors suggested.

The ends were cut back, 4 bases at V and 5 bases at J, with 7 bases in the middle. Germline V CDR1 and CDR2: SGHRS, YFSETQ. The CDR3 extends over 12 amino acids. This receptor was obtained from a man aged 50-60 years who received an inactivated influenza vaccine. The chain links TRBV5-1 to TRBJ2-1, with D uncertain. The material sequenced was CD4+ T cells sorted from PBMCs, taken approximately 5 days after vaccination. Here the CDR3 reads CASSTQNNEQFF. In DNA form, the CDR3 reads TGCGCCAGCAGCACACAGAACAATGAGCAGTTCTTC.